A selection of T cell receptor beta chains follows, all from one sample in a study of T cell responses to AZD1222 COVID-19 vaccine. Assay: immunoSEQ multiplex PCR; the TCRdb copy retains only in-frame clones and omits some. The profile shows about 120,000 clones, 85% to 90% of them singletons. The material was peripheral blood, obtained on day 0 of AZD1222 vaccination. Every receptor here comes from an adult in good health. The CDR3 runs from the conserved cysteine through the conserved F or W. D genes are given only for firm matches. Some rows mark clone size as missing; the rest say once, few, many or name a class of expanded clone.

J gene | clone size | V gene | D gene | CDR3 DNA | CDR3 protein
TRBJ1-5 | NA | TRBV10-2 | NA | TGCGCCAGCAGTGATCAGGGCCGCAATCAGCCCCAGCATTTT | CASSDQGRNQPQHF
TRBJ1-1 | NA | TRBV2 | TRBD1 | TGTGCCAGCACGGGACAGGGGGTCGGGGGAGCTTTCTTT | CASTGQGVGGAFF
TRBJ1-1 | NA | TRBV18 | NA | TGTGCCAGCTCACCAGAGGACAGCGGGAAAGCTTTCTTT | CASSPEDSGKAFF
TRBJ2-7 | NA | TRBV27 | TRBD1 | TGTGCCAGCAGTTTACCCGGGACAGGGAAACCCTACGAGCAGTACTTC | CASSLPGTGKPYEQYF
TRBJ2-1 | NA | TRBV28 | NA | TGTGCCAGCAGTTTAGTATACGAGGTACATGAGCAGTTCTTC | CASSLVYEVHEQFF
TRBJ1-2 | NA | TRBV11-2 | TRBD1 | TGTGCCAGCAGCTTCCGACGGGACAGGTTATACGGCTACACCTTC | CASSFRRDRLYGYTF
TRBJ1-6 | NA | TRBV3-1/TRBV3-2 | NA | TGTGCCAGCAGCAGAGGACCGGGCGGTAATTCACCCCTCCACTTT | CASSRGPGGNSPLHF
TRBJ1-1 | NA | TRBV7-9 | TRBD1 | TGTGCCAGCACCCGAGGAGGGGGCGGAAGGAACACTGAAGCTTTCTTT | CASTRGGGGRNTEAFF
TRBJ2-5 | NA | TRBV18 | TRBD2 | TGTGCCAGCTCAGTAAACGGAGCGGGGAGACTCCAAGAGACCCAGTACTTC | CASSVNGAGRLQETQYF
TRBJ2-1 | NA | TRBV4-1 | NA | TGCGCCAGCAGCCAAGATGTAGGTTTTAATGAGCAGTTCTTC | CASSQDVGFNEQFF
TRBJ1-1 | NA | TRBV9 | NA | TGTGCCAGCAGAGGGGCTGGGGAAGCTTTCTTT | CASRGAGEAFF
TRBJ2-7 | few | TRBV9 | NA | TGTGCCAGCAGCCCCGCAGGGTCCTACGAGCAGTACTTC | CASSPAGSYEQYF
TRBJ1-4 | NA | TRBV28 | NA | TGTGCCAGCAGGAAGGCGGGCGAAAAACTGTTTTTT | CASRKAGEKLFF
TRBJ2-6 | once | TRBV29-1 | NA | TGCAGCGTTCGCGGGTTGTTCTCTGGGGCCAACGTCCTGACTTTC | CSVRGLFSGANVLTF
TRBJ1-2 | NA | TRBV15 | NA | TGTGCCACCAGCCGACGCTCCGGAACTAACTATGGCTACACCTTC | CATSRRSGTNYGYTF
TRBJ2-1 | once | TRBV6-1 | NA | TGTGCCAGCAGTGGGCGGAACGACAGGTTATGGAGCCGGAGCAATGAGCAGTTCTTC | CASSGRNDRLWSRSNEQFF
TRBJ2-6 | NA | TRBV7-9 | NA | TGTGCCAGCAGCTTAGACAGCCACTCTGGGGCCAACGTCCTGACTTTC | CASSLDSHSGANVLTF
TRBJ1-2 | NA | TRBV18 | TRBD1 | TGTGCCAGCTCCCAAGGACAGGGGGCGCAGATGGGTGGCTACACCTTC | CASSQGQGAQMGGYTF
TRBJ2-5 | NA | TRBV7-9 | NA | TGTGCCAGCAGCGTCTACAGGGATGGGGTCGAGACCCAGTACTTC | CASSVYRDGVETQYF
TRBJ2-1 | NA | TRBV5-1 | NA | TGCGCCAGCAGCTTCTCGCGGAGCTACAATGAGCAGTTCTTC | CASSFSRSYNEQFF
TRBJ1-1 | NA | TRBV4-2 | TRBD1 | TGTGCCAGCAGCCAGGGTGACAGGGCGATGAACACTGAAGCTTTCTTT | CASSQGDRAMNTEAFF
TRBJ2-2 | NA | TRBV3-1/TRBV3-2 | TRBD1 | TGTGCCAGCAGAGCCTTCCAGGGGGCGAGGGAGCTGTTTTTT | CASRAFQGARELFF
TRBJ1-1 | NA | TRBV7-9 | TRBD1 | TGTGCCAGCAGAAGAACACAGGGGTCCACTGAAGCTTTCTTT | CASRRTQGSTEAFF
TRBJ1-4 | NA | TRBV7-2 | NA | TGTGCCAGCAGCTTACAGGGGTGGGGAGAAAAACTGTTTTTT | CASSLQGWGEKLFF
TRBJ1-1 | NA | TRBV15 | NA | TGTGCCACCAGCAGAGGGGGGGCTCGACCTAACACTGAAGCTTTCTTT | CATSRGGARPNTEAFF
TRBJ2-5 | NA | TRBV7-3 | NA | TGTGCCAGCAGCTTGATCAGGAGTGAGACCCAGTACTTC | CASSLIRSETQYF
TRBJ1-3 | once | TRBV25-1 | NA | TGTGCCAGCAGTGGCACAACAGGGTCGGTACCTGGAAACACCATATATTTT | CASSGTTGSVPGNTIYF
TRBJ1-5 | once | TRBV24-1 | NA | TGTGCCACCAGTGTGAACGGGGGGAGGGTGAACAATCAGCCCCAGCATTTT | CATSVNGGRVNNQPQHF
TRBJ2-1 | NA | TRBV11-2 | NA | TGTGCCAGCAGCTTAGACATGGAAAACAATGAGCAGTTCTTC | CASSLDMENNEQFF
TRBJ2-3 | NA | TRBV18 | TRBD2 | TGTGCCAGCTCACCACCGGAATCAGCGGGAGACACGCAGTATTTT | CASSPPESAGDTQYF
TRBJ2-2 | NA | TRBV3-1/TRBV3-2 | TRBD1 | TGTGCCAGCAGCCAAGATTCGACAGGGTTAGGCGGGGAGCTGTTTTTT | CASSQDSTGLGGELFF
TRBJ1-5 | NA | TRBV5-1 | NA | TGCGCCAGCAGCTTGTCGGGGGGCAGTAGCAATCAGCCCCAGCATTTT | CASSLSGGSSNQPQHF
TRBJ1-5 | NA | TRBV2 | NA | TGTGCCAGCAGCCCACAAATGGTCGCGGGACAGCCCCAGCATTTT | CASSPQMVAGQPQHF
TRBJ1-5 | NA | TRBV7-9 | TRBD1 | TGTGCCAGCAGCATCCAGGGGGTGAATCAGCCCCAGCATTTT | CASSIQGVNQPQHF
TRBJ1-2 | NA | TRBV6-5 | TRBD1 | TGTGCCAGCACTCGGACAGGGCGGAACGGCTACACCTTC | CASTRTGRNGYTF
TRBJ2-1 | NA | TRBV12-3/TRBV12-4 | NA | TGTGCCAGCAGGACAGGTTCGGGGGATGAGCAGTTCTTC | CASRTGSGDEQFF
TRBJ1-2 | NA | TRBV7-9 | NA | TGTGCCAGCAGCTTAGATGCGGCGGGTGGCTACACCTTC | CASSLDAAGGYTF
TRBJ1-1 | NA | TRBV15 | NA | TGTGCCACCAGCACGGGACAAGATTGGAACACTGAAGCTTTCTTT | CATSTGQDWNTEAFF
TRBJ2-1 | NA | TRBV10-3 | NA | TGTGCCATCAGTGATCCTCGACAGGAGACCTACAATGAGCAGTTCTTC | CAISDPRQETYNEQFF
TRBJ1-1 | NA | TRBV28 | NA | TGTGCCAGCAGTTTTAATCTTGTAGGTGCAGGGACTGAAGCTTTCTTT | CASSFNLVGAGTEAFF
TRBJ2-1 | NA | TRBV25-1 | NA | TGTGCCCCCGGACCGGGGGAGAATGAGCAGTTCTTC | CAPGPGENEQFF
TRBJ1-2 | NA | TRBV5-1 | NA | TGCGCCAGCAGCCTCTGGACAGCAAATAACTATGGCTACACCTTC | CASSLWTANNYGYTF
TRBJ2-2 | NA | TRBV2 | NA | TGTGCCAGCATGGGCTGGGACGGACAGTTCGCGAACACCGGGGAGCTGTTTTTT | CASMGWDGQFANTGELFF
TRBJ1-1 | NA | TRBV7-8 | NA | TGTGCCAGCAGCTTAGGCCGGAACACTGAAGCTTTCTTT | CASSLGRNTEAFF
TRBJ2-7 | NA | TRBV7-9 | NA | TGTGCCAGCAGCCTCCCCGGGGTAGCTGGGTACGAGCAGTACTTC | CASSLPGVAGYEQYF
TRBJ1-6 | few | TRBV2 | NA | TGTGCCAGCAGAGACGGGTTAAGCTCCTATAATTCACCCCTCCACTTT | CASRDGLSSYNSPLHF
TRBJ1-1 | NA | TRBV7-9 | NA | TGTGCCAGCAGACCTAAATACAGGGTCCCTGAAGCTTTCTTT | CASRPKYRVPEAFF
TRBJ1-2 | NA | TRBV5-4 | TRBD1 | TGTGCCAGCAGGTTGGAGTGGGACAGCAGTGGCTACACCTTC | CASRLEWDSSGYTF
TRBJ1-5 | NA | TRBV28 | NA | TGTGCCAGCAGTTTACCCTACAGTCAGGGCAATCAGCCCCAGCATTTT | CASSLPYSQGNQPQHF
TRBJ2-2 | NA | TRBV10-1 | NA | TGCGCCAGCAGTGCTGGCAGGGGAGTGGCCGGGGAGCTGTTTTTT | CASSAGRGVAGELFF
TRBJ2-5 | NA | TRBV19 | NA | TGTGCCAGTAGTCAGAGGAGTGGGGGACGCGAGACCCAGTACTTC | CASSQRSGGRETQYF
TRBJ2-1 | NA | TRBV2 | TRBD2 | TGTGCCTTTTCGGCGGGAGGTTATAATGAGCAGTTCTTC | CAFSAGGYNEQFF
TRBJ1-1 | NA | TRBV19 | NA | TGTGCCAGTGGGGGTCAGGGGACCACTGAAGCTTTCTTT | CASGGQGTTEAFF
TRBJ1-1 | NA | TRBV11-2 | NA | TGTGCCAGCAGCTTTTTACAGGGAGTCACTGAAGCTTTCTTT | CASSFLQGVTEAFF
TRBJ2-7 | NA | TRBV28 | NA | TGTGCCAGCAAGTATCTCCGTGGAGGGTCGGAAGAGCAGTACTTC | CASKYLRGGSEEQYF